These T cell receptor beta chains were read from a single sample in a study of shared clonotypes between healthy human individuals. The assay was immunoSEQ multiplex PCR, and TCRdb's table has in-frame clones only and misses some. The repertoire holds about 980,000 clones, with 60% to 85% as singletons. Sequencing used memory CD4+ T cells sorted from blood. The receptors shown here come from a young man in good health. CDR3s include the opening cysteine and the closing phenylalanine or tryptophan. D genes are given only for firm matches. Size values are once, few and many counts, or a class for expanded clones, and some rows have none.

TRBV10-1	TRBJ1-5	.	.	TGCGCCAGCAGTGTATTAAATAGCAATCAGCCCCAGCATTTT	CASSVLNSNQPQHF
TRBV5-1	TRBJ2-5	.	.	TGCGCCAGCAGCTTGGTCGCCCAAGAGACCCAGTACTTC	CASSLVAQETQYF
TRBV20-1	TRBJ2-1	.	.	TGCAGTGCTAGAGATAAGAATGAGCAGTTCTTC	CSARDKNEQFF
TRBV7-9	TRBJ1-5	.	.	TGTGCCAGCAGCTTTACCAATCAGCCCCAGCATTTT	CASSFTNQPQHF
TRBV4-3	TRBJ2-2	once	.	TGCGCCAGCAGCCAAGTAATGGAAGGGGCCGGGGAGCTGTTTTTT	CASSQVMEGAGELFF
TRBV14	TRBJ1-2	few	.	TGTGCCAGCAGCCTACTCAGGGAGCTGGCTGGCTACACCTTC	CASSLLRELAGYTF
TRBV5-6	TRBJ2-7	.	.	TGTGCCAGCAGCTTTTGGTCACCCCTCGAGCAGTACTTC	CASSFWSPLEQYF
TRBV28	TRBJ2-7	.	TRBD1	TGTGCCAGCAGTTCCTCAGACAGGGATCACGAGCAGTACTTC	CASSSSDRDHEQYF
TRBV6-1	TRBJ1-2	many	.	TGTGCCAGCAGTGAAATAGAGGGTTGGAAAATTCGAGCTAACTATGGCTACACCTTC	CASSEIEGWKIRANYGYTF
TRBV10-3	TRBJ2-2	.	.	TGTGCCATCAGTGATCGGGGGACCGGGGAGCTGTTTTTT	CAISDRGTGELFF
TRBV2	TRBJ1-1	few	.	TGTGCCAGCGGAATGCAGGGGAACACTGAAGCTTTCTTT	CASGMQGNTEAFF
TRBV5-1	TRBJ2-2	.	TRBD1	TGCGCCAGCAGCCCTTCGACAGGGGGCGCTGGGGAGCTGTTTTTT	CASSPSTGGAGELFF
TRBV2	TRBJ2-3	.	.	TGTGCCAGCAGGCTCGACAGGAGCAGCACAGATACGCAGTATTTT	CASRLDRSSTDTQYF
TRBV5-1	TRBJ1-4	many	.	TGCGCCAGCAGCCGGGAGACAGGCCTTAATGAAAAACTGTTTTTT	CASSRETGLNEKLFF
TRBV6-5	TRBJ2-7	.	.	TGTGCCACCGGGTCGGGGCACGAGCAGTACTTC	CATGSGHEQYF
TRBV5-4	TRBJ2-7	.	TRBD2	TGTGCCAGCAGCTCCCAGGGACTAGCGGGAGTCGAGCAGTACTTC	CASSSQGLAGVEQYF
TRBV29-1	TRBJ2-7	.	.	TGCAGCGTCCGGGACGACACCTACGAGCAGTACTTC	CSVRDDTYEQYF
TRBV5-1	TRBJ2-1	.	TRBD1	TGCGCCAGCAGCTTGGAGGCAGGGGGACACAATGAGCAGTTCTTC	CASSLEAGGHNEQFF
TRBV5-4	TRBJ2-2	.	.	TGTGCCAGCAGCGCACCCAAGCCAGGGGTAAACACCGGGGAGCTGTTTTTT	CASSAPKPGVNTGELFF
TRBV14	TRBJ1-2	once	.	TGTGCCAGCAGCCTTGGGGTTGGATATGGCTACACCTTC	CASSLGVGYGYTF
TRBV7-2	TRBJ2-3	.	.	TGTGCCAGCAGCTTAGCCGCCGGGACTTCCCTCACAGATACGCAGTATTTT	CASSLAAGTSLTDTQYF
TRBV2	TRBJ2-1	.	.	TGTGCCAGCAGTGGCCGACGGATTGAGCAGTTCTTC	CASSGRRIEQFF
TRBV30	TRBJ2-3	.	.	TGTGCCTCAGGACAGTTCACAGATACGCAGTATTTT	CASGQFTDTQYF
TRBV28	TRBJ1-1	.	.	TGTGCCAGCAGACGACAAGATGGGGCTGAAGCTTTCTTT	CASRRQDGAEAFF
TRBV28	TRBJ2-5	.	.	TGTGCCAGCAGTTCAGAAGGGGGTGTTGAGACCCAGTACTTC	CASSSEGGVETQYF
TRBV14	TRBJ2-1	.	TRBD2	TGTGCCAGCAGCCTGCCGGGACTAGCGGGGGGAAATGAGCAGTTCTTC	CASSLPGLAGGNEQFF
TRBV6-1	TRBJ2-5	.	TRBD2	TGTGCCAGCAGTGCCGGACTAGCGGGGGGGCAAGAGACCCAGTACTTC	CASSAGLAGGQETQYF
TRBV6-1	TRBJ2-7	.	.	TGTGCCAGCAGTGAAGTGACAGCTTTGGGGGACGAGCAGTACTTC	CASSEVTALGDEQYF
TRBV11-2	TRBJ2-5	few	.	TGTGCCAGCAGCTTAGCGGGGGCAAGAGCGGAGACCCAGTACTTC	CASSLAGARAETQYF
TRBV27	TRBJ1-1	.	.	TGTGCCAGCCGCTCGGGGTGGGGTGAAGCTTTCTTT	CASRSGWGEAFF